This is a list of T cell receptor beta chains from one sample in a study of shared clonotypes between healthy human individuals. TCRdb's copy holds only in-frame clones and misses some; the assay was immunoSEQ multiplex PCR. Of about half a million clones in the sample, over 75% were seen once. The specimen was PBMCs. Receptors originate from a woman aged 40 to 49 in good health. Some clones in this sample may be carry-over from other donors' samples. The CDR3 runs from the conserved cysteine through the conserved F or W. A D gene is named only where the DNA matches it firmly. The size entry is marked missing in some rows and otherwise reads once, few, many or a size class.

>TRBV27|NA|TRBJ1-2|NA
TGTGCCAGCAGTTTCAGGGGAGGTGGCTACACCTTC
CASSFRGGGYTF
>TRBV5-3|many|TRBJ1-2|NA
TGTGCCAGAAGCTTGCCAGGACTCTATGGCTACACCTTC
CARSLPGLYGYTF
>TRBV18|NA|TRBJ1-2|NA
TGTGCCAGCTCTCTCGGGAGCAACCCGTTTTATGGCTACACCTTC
CASSLGSNPFYGYTF
>TRBV4-3|NA|TRBJ2-7|TRBD1
TGCGCCAGCAGCCGACGACAGGGGAGTTACGAGCAGTACTTC
CASSRRQGSYEQYF
>TRBV7-9|NA|TRBJ2-4|NA
TGTGCCAGCAGCTTAGATGGGATAGGGTGGAACATTCAGTACTTC
CASSLDGIGWNIQYF
>TRBV18|once|TRBJ1-2|TRBD1
TGTGCCAGCTCACCCCCCTCGGGACAGGGCTATGGCTACACCTTC
CASSPPSGQGYGYTF
>TRBV2|NA|TRBJ2-7|NA
TGTGCCAGCAGCCCCCTTGCCGGCCGCCAACCGAACGAGCAGTACTTC
CASSPLAGRQPNEQYF
>TRBV7-2|NA|TRBJ2-1|TRBD2
TGTGCCAGCAGCTTAGGTAGCGGGAGTTGGAATGAGCAGTTCTTC
CASSLGSGSWNEQFF
>TRBV27|NA|TRBJ2-1|NA
TGTGCCAGCAGATCCCTTGTGGGGGGACCTCGCGATGAGCAGTTCTTC
CASRSLVGGPRDEQFF
>TRBV5-6|NA|TRBJ1-2|NA
TGTGCCAGCAGCTTGGCGTCAGGGCCCGGCTACACCTTC
CASSLASGPGYTF
>TRBV9|few|TRBJ2-5|TRBD2
TGTGCCTCCCAGCGGGGCTACCAAGAGACCCAGTACTTC
CASQRGYQETQYF
>TRBV15|NA|TRBJ2-1|NA
TGTGCCACCAGCAGAGATCTTGGGGCCGCCAATGAGCAGTTCTTC
CATSRDLGAANEQFF
>TRBV15|NA|TRBJ1-4|TRBD1
TGTGCCACCAGCAGAGGAGGGGGGACAGGGGGATATGAAAAACTGTTTTTT
CATSRGGGTGGYEKLFF
>TRBV11-2|NA|TRBJ2-5|NA
TGTGCCAGCAGAAAAACGGGACAACAAGAGACCCAGTACTTC
CASRKTGQQETQYF
>TRBV28|NA|TRBJ1-3|NA
TGTGCCAGCAGCCTAACTACGGACGGGACATCTGGAAACACCATATATTTT
CASSLTTDGTSGNTIYF
>TRBV7-2|NA|TRBJ2-7|TRBD2
TGTGCCAGCAGCTTAATATCGGGACTAGCGGGGGAGCAGTACTTC
CASSLISGLAGEQYF
>TRBV28|NA|TRBJ1-1|NA
TGTGCCAGCACTCCCCGTGGGGGGTACACTGAAGCTTTCTTT
CASTPRGGYTEAFF
>TRBV7-1|NA|TRBJ2-7|NA
TGTGCCAGCAGCCCCCATGGGGACGAGCAGTACTTC
CASSPHGDEQYF
>TRBV6-1|NA|TRBJ1-4|NA
TGTGCCAGCAGTGAACAGGGACCTAATGAAAAACTGTTTTTT
CASSEQGPNEKLFF
>TRBV28|few|TRBJ2-7|TRBD2
TGTGCCAGCAGTTTAAGTGGTCTAGGGACTGGACCGGGGGGGCAGTACTTC
CASSLSGLGTGPGGQYF
>TRBV9|NA|TRBJ2-1|TRBD2
TGTGCCAGCAGCCCCCGGACTAGCGGGCCCTTTTATTCCTACAATGAGCAGTTCTTC
CASSPRTSGPFYSYNEQFF
>TRBV6-6|NA|TRBJ1-4|TRBD1
TGTGCCAGCAGTACCGGACAGGGTCGGGAAAAACTGTTTTTT
CASSTGQGREKLFF
>TRBV7-2|NA|TRBJ1-3|NA
TGTGCCAGCAGCCCCCGGGGCAGACAGGCTGGAAACACCATATATTTT
CASSPRGRQAGNTIYF
>TRBV27|NA|TRBJ2-7|TRBD2
TGTGCCAGCAGCCGTTGGCTAGCGGGAGGGGACTTCTACGAGCAGTACTTC
CASSRWLAGGDFYEQYF
>TRBV28|NA|TRBJ1-2|TRBD1
TGTGCCAGCAGGATAAGGACAGGGGGCACGTATGGCTACACCTTC
CASRIRTGGTYGYTF